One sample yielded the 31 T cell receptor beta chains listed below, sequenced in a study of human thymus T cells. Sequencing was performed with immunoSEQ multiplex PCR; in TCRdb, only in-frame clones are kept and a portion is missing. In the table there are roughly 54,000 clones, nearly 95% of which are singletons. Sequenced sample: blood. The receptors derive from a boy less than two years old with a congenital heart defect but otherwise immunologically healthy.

The CDR3 nucleotides read TGTGCCAGCAGTCCGCCCGGGACAAACTACGAGCAGTACTTC. It specifies CASSPPGTNYEQYF. The chain joins TRBV6-5 to TRBJ2-7, with D possibly TRBD1 on 6 matching bases. The V gene lost 5 bases and the J gene lost 3 bases, with 14 bases spanning the gap. The CDR3 is 14 residues long. CDR1 and CDR2 (germline): MNHEY, SVGAGI.

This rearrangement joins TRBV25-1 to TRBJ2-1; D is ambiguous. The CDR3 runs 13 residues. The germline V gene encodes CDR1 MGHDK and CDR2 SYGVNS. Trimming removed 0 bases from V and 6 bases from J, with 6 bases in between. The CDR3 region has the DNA TGTGCCAGCAGTGAATATAGTACCAATGAGCAGTTCTTC. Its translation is CASSEYSTNEQFF.

The CDR3 protein is CASSPGTGGPDTQYF. CDR3 DNA sequence: TGTGCCAGCAGTCCCGGGACAGGGGGCCCAGATACGCAGTATTTT. This sequence joins TRBV5-4 and TRBJ2-3; the match to TRBD1 covers 12 bases. The CDR3 is made up of 15 amino acids. Germline V gene sequence: CDR1 SGHNT, CDR2 YYREEE (reference sequence). Trimming removed 5 bases from V and 4 bases from J; junction bases left unmatched: 5.

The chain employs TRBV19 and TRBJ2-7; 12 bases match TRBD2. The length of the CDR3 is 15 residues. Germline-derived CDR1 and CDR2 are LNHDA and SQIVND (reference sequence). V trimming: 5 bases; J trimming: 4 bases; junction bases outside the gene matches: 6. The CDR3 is CASSSRLAGAYEQYF. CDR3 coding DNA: TGTGCCAGTAGTTCGAGACTAGCGGGAGCATACGAGCAGTACTTC.

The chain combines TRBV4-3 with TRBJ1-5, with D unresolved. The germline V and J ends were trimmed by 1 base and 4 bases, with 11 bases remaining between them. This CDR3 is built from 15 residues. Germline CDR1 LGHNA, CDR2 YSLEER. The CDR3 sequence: CASSQVVGSNQPQHF. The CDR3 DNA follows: TGCGCCAGCAGCCAAGTCGTTGGGAGTAATCAGCCCCAGCATTTT.

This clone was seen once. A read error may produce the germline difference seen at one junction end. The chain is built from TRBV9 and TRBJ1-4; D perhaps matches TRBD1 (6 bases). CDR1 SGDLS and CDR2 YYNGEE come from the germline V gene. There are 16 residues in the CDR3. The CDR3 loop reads CARSARGGAPHEKLFF. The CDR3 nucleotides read TGTGCCCGCAGCGCTAGGGGGGGGGCGCCCCACGAAAAACTGTTTTTT.

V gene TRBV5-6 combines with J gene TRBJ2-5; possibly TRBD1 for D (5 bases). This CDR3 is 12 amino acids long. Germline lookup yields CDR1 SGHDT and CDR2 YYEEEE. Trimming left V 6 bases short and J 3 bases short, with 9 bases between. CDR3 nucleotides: TGTGCCAGCACCAGGGCCAAAGAGACCCAGTACTTC. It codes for CASTRAKETQYF.

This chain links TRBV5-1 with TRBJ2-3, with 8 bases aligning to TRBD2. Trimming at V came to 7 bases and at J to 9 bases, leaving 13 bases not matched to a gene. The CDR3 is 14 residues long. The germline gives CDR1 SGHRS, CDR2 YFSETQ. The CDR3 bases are TGCGCCAGCTGGGGACTAGATCGGTCCGAAACGCAGTATTTT. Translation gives CASWGLDRSETQYF. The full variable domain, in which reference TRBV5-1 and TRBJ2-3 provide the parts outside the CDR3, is KAGVTQTPRYLIKTRGQQVTLSCSPISGHRSVSWYQQTPGQGLQFLFEYFSETQRNKGNFPGRFSGRQFSNSRSEMNVSTLELGDSALYLCASWGLDRSETQYFGPGTRLTVL.

The CDR3 reads CASSVTRGLAGPNTGELFF. CDR3 nucleotide sequence: TGCGCCAGCAGCGTAACCCGGGGACTAGCGGGGCCGAACACCGGGGAGCTGTTTTTT. V is TRBV5-1 and J is TRBJ2-2; 13 bases fit TRBD2. V was clipped by 4 bases and J by 0 bases; unmatched bases: 9. CDR3 length: 19 residues. Germline V lookup: CDR1 SGHRS, CDR2 YFSETQ. Using reference TRBV5-1 and TRBJ2-2 for the parts outside the CDR3, the full variable domain is KAGVTQTPRYLIKTRGQQVTLSCSPISGHRSVSWYQQTPGQGLQFLFEYFSETQRNKGNFPGRFSGRQFSNSRSEMNVSTLELGDSALYLCASSVTRGLAGPNTGELFFGEGSRLTVL.

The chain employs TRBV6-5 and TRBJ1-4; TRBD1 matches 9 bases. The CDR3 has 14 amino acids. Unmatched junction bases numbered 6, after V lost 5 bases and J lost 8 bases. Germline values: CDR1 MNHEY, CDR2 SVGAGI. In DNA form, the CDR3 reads TGTGCCAGCAGTACAGGGGGCTTAGGGGAAAAACTGTTTTTT. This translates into CASSTGGLGEKLFF.

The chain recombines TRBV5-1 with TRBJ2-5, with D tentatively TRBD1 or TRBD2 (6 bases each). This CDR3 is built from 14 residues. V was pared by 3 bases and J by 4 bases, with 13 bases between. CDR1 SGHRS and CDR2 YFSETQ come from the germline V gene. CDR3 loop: CASSWGRGLETQYF. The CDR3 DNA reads TGCGCCAGCAGCTGGGGGCGGGGATTAGAGACCCAGTACTTC.

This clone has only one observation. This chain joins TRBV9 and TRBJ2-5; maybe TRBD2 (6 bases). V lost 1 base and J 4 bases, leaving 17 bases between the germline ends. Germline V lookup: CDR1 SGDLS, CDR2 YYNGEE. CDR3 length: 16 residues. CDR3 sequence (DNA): TGTGCCAGCAGCGTAACCCCGCGGGAAGGGCGAGAGACCCAGTACTTC. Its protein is CASSVTPREGRETQYF.

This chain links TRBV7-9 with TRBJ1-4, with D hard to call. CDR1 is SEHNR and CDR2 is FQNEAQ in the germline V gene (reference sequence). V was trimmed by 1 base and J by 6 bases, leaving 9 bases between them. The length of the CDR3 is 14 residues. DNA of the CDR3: TGTGCCAGCAGCTTAGGTTCTCCCTATGAAAAACTGTTTTTT. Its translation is CASSLGSPYEKLFF.

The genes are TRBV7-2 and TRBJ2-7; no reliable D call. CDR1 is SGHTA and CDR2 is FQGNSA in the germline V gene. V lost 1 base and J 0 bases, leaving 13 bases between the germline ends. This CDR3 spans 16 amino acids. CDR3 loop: CASSLVSLPLSYEQYF. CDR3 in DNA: TGTGCCAGCAGCTTAGTTTCCCTTCCCCTCTCCTACGAGCAGTACTTC.

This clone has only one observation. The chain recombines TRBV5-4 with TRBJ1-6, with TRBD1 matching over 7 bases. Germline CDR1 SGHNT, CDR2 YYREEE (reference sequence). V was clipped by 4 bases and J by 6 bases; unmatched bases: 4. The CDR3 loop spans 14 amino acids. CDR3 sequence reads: CASSVGQINSPLHF. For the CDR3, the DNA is TGTGCCAGCAGCGTGGGACAGATTAATTCACCCCTCCACTTT.

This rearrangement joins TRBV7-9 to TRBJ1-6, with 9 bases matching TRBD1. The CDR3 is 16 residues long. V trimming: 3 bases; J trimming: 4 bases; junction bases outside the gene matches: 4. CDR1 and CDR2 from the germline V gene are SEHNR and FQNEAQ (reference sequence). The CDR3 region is CASSLTGGGYNSPLHF. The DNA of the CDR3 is TGTGCCAGCAGCTTGACAGGGGGAGGGTATAATTCACCCCTCCACTTT.

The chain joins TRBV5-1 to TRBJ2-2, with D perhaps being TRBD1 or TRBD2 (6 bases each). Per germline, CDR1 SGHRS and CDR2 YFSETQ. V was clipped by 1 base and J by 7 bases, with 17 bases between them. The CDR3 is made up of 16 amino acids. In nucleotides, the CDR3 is TGCGCCAGCAGCTTGAGACGGGGGCTTGAGATCGGGGAGCTGTTTTTT. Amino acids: CASSLRRGLEIGELFF. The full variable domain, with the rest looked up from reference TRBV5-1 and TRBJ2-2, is KAGVTQTPRYLIKTRGQQVTLSCSPISGHRSVSWYQQTPGQGLQFLFEYFSETQRNKGNFPGRFSGRQFSNSRSEMNVSTLELGDSALYLCASSLRRGLEIGELFFGEGSRLTVL.

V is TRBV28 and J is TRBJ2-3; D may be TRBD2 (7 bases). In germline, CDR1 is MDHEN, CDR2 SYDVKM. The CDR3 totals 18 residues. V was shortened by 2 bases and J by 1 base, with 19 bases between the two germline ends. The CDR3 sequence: CASSLIGGGSKGTDTQYF. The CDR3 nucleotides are TGTGCCAGCAGTTTAATCGGGGGCGGGAGTAAAGGCACAGATACGCAGTATTTT.

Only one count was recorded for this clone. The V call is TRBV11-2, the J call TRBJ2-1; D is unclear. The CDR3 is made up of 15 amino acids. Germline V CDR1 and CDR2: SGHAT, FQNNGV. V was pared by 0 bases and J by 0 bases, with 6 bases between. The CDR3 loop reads CASSLDVSSYNEQFF. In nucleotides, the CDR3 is TGTGCCAGCAGCTTAGATGTCAGCTCCTACAATGAGCAGTTCTTC. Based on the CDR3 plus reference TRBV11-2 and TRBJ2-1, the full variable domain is EAGVAQSPRYKIIEKRQSVAFWCNPISGHATLYWYQQILGQGPKLLIQFQNNGVVDDSQLPKDRFSAERLKGVDSTLKIQPAKLEDSAVYLCASSLDVSSYNEQFFGPGTRLTVL.

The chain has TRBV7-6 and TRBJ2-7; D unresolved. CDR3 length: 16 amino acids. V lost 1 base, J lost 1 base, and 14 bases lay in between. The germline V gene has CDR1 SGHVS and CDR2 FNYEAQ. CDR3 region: CASSLEWRQWSYEQYF. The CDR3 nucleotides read TGTGCCAGCAGCTTAGAGTGGCGTCAGTGGTCCTACGAGCAGTACTTC.

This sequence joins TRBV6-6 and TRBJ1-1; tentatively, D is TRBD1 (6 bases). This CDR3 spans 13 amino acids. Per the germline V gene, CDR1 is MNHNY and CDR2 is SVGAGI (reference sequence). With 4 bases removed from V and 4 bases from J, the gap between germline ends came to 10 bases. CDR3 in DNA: TGTGCCAGCAGTTTGGGGGCGCGCACTGAAGCTTTCTTT. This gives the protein CASSLGARTEAFF.

The CDR3 bases are TGCGCCAGCAGCCCCAGTCTCCGATACGAGCAGTACTTC. Translation gives CASSPSLRYEQYF. The chain links TRBV5-1 to TRBJ2-7; D is unresolved. Germline-derived CDR1 and CDR2 are SGHRS and YFSETQ. The CDR3 is made up of 13 amino acids. Trimming cost V 4 bases and J 4 bases, with 12 bases left between them.

The CDR3 protein is CASSIRTALYSNQPQHF. DNA for the CDR3: TGTGCCAGTAGTATCCGGACAGCCCTCTATAGCAATCAGCCCCAGCATTTT. V is TRBV19 and J is TRBJ1-5; D is possibly TRBD1 (6 bases). Germline V gene data show CDR1 as LNHDA and CDR2 as SQIVND (reference sequence). V lost 3 bases to trimming and J lost 0 bases, with 15 bases between them. The CDR3 runs to 17 residues.

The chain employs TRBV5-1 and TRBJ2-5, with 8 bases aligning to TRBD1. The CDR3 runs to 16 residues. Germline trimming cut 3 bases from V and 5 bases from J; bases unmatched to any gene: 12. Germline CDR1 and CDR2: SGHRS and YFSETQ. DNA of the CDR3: TGCGCCAGCAGCTCTGGCTGGACAGGGCGGTTGGAGACCCAGTACTTC. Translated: CASSSGWTGRLETQYF.

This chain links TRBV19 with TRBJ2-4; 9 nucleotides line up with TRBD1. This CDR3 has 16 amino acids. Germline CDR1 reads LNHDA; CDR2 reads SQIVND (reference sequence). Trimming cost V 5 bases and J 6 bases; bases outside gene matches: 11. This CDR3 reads CASSLLPGQGRNIQYF. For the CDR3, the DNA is TGTGCCAGTAGTTTACTACCGGGACAGGGAAGAAACATTCAGTACTTC.

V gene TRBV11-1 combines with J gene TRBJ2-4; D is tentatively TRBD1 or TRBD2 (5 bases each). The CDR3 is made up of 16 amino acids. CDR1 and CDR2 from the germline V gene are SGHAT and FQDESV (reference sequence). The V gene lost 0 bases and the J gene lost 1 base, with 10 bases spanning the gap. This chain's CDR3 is CASSLALGVAKNIQYF. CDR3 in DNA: TGTGCCAGCAGCTTAGCGCTGGGGGTGGCCAAAAACATTCAGTACTTC. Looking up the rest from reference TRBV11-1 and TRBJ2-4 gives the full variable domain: EAEVAQSPRYKITEKSQAVAFWCDPISGHATLYWYRQILGQGPELLVQFQDESVVDDSQLPKDRFSAERLKGVDSTLKIQPAELGDSAMYLCASSLALGVAKNIQYFGAGTRLSVL.

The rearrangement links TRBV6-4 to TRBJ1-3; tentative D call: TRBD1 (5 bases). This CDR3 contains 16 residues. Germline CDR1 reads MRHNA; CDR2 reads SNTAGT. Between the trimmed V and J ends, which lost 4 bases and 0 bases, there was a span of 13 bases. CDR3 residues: CASSGPRESSGNTIYF. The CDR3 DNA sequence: TGTGCCAGCAGTGGTCCCAGGGAAAGCTCTGGAAACACCATATATTTT.

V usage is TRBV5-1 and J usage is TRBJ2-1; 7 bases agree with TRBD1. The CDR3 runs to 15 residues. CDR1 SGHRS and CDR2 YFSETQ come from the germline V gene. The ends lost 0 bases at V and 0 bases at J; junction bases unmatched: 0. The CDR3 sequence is CASSLGDSSYNEQFF. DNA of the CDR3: TGCGCCAGCAGCTTGGGGGACAGCTCCTACAATGAGCAGTTCTTC.

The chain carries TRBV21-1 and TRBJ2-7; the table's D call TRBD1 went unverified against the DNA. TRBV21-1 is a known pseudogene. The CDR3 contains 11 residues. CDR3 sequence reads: CASRTGNEQYF. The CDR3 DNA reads TGTGCCAGCAGGACAGGGAACGAGCAGTACTTC.

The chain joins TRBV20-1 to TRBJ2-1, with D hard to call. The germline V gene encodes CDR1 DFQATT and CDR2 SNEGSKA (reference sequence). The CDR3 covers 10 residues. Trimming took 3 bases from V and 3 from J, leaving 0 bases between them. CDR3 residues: CSASYNEQFF. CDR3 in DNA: TGCAGTGCTAGCTACAATGAGCAGTTCTTC.

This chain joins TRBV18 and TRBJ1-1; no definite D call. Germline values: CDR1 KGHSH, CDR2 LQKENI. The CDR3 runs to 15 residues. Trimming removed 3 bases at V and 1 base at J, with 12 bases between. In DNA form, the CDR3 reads TGTGCCAGCTCACCCCGCCAACAGAAGAACACTGAAGCTTTCTTT. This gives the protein CASSPRQQKNTEAFF.